This TCR beta chain was retrieved from a study of CD8 T cells in Susac syndrome. The study, taken as a whole, reports: Individuals included in the TCR sequencing and HLA analysis were acknowledged by the study to be relatively few in number.

An amount of RNA that ranged from 0.5 to 1 ug was reverse transcribed with random hexamers. TCR beta CDR3 was amplified by immunoSEQ covering 54 Vbeta and 13 Jbeta. TCRdb analysed the immunoSEQ multiplex PCR reads with MiXCR anew, one entry per CDR3 protein. The profile shows hundreds of thousands of distinct CDR3 sequences, over 90% of them singletons. Points on this clonotype: The antigen is unknown.

The V gene lost 6 bases and the J gene lost 10 bases, with 12 bases spanning the gap. The germline gives CDR1 MDHEN, CDR2 SYDVKM. The length of the CDR3 is 11 residues. The sequencing input was CD4+ T cells from PBMCs. This chain connects TRBV28 to TRBJ1-1; D unresolved. The TCR sequence derives from a human donor with multiple sclerosis. The CDR3 sequence: CASSRLGGAFF. In DNA form, the CDR3 reads TGTGCCAGCAGCCGTCTGGGAGGAGCTTTCTTT.